The clone carrying this T cell receptor beta chain was counted a few times. Its antigen remains unidentified. In the same sample, other DNA sequences code for this CDR3. The CDR3 is 13 residues long. V gave up 2 bases and J gave up 4 bases, with 6 bases separating them. The germline V gene has CDR1 MNHEY and CDR2 SVGAGI. The data stem from a study of cytomegalovirus exposure and HLA in healthy donors. In the study overall: Unique TCR beta sequences numbering approximately 120 million came from some 200 million T cells in an earlier analysis. Overall study results and limits: The majority of TCR sequences were rare, yet some public TCRs appeared in many donors. TCR beta sequences reportedly predicted the HLA-A and HLA-B alleles of most subjects accurately.

The PCR used 60 Vbeta and 13 Jbeta primers. The assay was immunoSEQ multiplex PCR, and TCRdb's table has in-frame clones only and misses some. This table has over 150,000 clones, around 63% appearing once. This sequence was found in a woman in her late teens or twenties in good health and CMV-seropositive. The specimen sequenced was PBMCs. The chain carries TRBV6-5 and TRBJ1-5, with D uncertain. CDR3 sequence: CASSYGGNQPQHF. CDR3 bases: TGTGCCAGCAGTTACGGCGGAAATCAGCCCCAGCATTTT.